The 10 T cell receptor beta chains below all came from one sample that was sequenced in a study of T cell responses to AZD1222 COVID-19 vaccine. Assay: immunoSEQ multiplex PCR; the TCRdb copy retains only in-frame clones and omits some. The profile shows fewer than 110,000 clones, roughly 87% of them singletons. This material consisted of peripheral blood, taken on day 0 of AZD1222 vaccination. The receptors originated from an adult in good health.

The chain uses TRBV5-1 and TRBJ1-2; maybe TRBD1 (6 bases). The CDR3 is made up of 15 amino acids. V gave up 4 bases and J gave up 8 bases, with 21 bases separating them. Germline lookup yields CDR1 SGHRS and CDR2 YFSETQ. Here the CDR3 DNA reads TGCGCCAGCAGCGCACCGGGACAAACAGCCAAGGGCTACACCTTC. Translation gives CASSAPGQTAKGYTF.

This CDR3 is CASSLDTSTEAFF. Here the CDR3 DNA reads TGTGCCAGCAGCTTGGATACCAGCACTGAAGCTTTCTTT. The chain joins TRBV5-4 to TRBJ1-1; D uncertain. The CDR3 length is 13 residues. Trimming shortened V by 0 bases and J by 4 bases, and 7 bases separated the two germline ends. Germline assignment: CDR1 SGHNT and CDR2 YYREEE (reference sequence). Combining the CDR3 with reference TRBV5-4 and TRBJ1-1 gives the whole variable domain ETGVTQSPTHLIKTRGQQVTLRCSSQSGHNTVSWYQQALGQGPQFIFQYYREEENGRGNFPPRFSGLQFPNYSSELNVNALELDDSALYLCASSLDTSTEAFFGQGTRLTVV.

The chain couples TRBV5-1 to TRBJ1-2; D may be TRBD1 (6 bases). Germline lookup yields CDR1 SGHRS and CDR2 YFSETQ. V lost 1 base to trimming and J lost 6 bases, with 25 bases between them. The CDR3 is made up of 18 amino acids. Here the CDR3 reads CASSLSQGGFEGGDGYTF. DNA for the CDR3: TGCGCCAGCAGCTTGTCACAGGGAGGATTTGAAGGAGGGGATGGCTACACCTTC.

The CDR3 region has the DNA TGTGCCAGCAGCTTAGGGGGTTATGAGCAGTTCTTC. Translated: CASSLGGYEQFF. V is TRBV7-8 and J is TRBJ2-1; the D is unclear. Germline V gives CDR1 SGHVS, CDR2 FQNEAQ. This CDR3 is built from 12 residues. The ends were cut back, 1 base at V and 8 bases at J, with 6 bases in the middle.

The rearrangement uses TRBV4-3 and TRBJ1-2; D is unresolved. Germline V gene sequence: CDR1 LGHNA, CDR2 YSLEER. V lost 3 bases and J 8 bases, leaving 13 bases between the germline ends. The CDR3 runs to 13 residues. CDR3 coding DNA: TGCGCCAGCAGCCATGACTTGAGCTGGGGCTACACCTTC. It yields the protein CASSHDLSWGYTF.

This chain joins TRBV10-3 and TRBJ1-1; D remains unclear. Germline V lookup: CDR1 ENHRY, CDR2 SYGVKD. The CDR3 runs 12 residues. Trimming shortened V by 6 bases and J by 1 base, and 6 bases separated the two germline ends. This chain's CDR3 is CAIRAGNTEAFF. CDR3 sequence (DNA): TGTGCCATCAGGGCGGGGAACACTGAAGCTTTCTTT.

The gene calls are TRBV6-6 and TRBJ1-1; D is perhaps TRBD1 (6 bases). Germline CDR1 is MNHNY and CDR2 is SVGAGI (reference sequence). Trimming pared 7 bases from V and 11 bases from J, leaving 20 bases between. This CDR3 spans 13 amino acids. For the CDR3, the DNA is TGTGCCAGCACCCCCCAGGACAGCCAGCGGGCTTTCTTT. Translated, it gives CASTPQDSQRAFF.

CDR3 in DNA: TGTGCCAGCTCACTTGAGGGCTATGGCTACACCTTC. This gives the protein CASSLEGYGYTF. The chain carries TRBV18 and TRBJ1-2; D gene ambiguous. Germline V gives CDR1 KGHSH, CDR2 LQKENI. The CDR3 runs to 12 residues. V dropped 4 bases and J dropped 4 bases, with 7 bases sitting between them.

CDR3 region: CASSGTWGGYTF. The CDR3 DNA follows: TGTGCCAGTAGCGGGACCTGGGGGGGCTACACCTTC. J is TRBJ1-2 and V is TRBV19; tentatively, D is TRBD1 (5 bases). V was trimmed by 6 bases and J by 8 bases, leaving 13 bases between them. This CDR3 comprises 12 residues. Germline loops: CDR1 LNHDA, CDR2 SQIVND (reference sequence).

This CDR3 reads CASSFAMDIQYF. The DNA of the CDR3 is TGTGCCAGCAGCTTCGCTATGGACATTCAGTACTTC. The chain combines TRBV13 with TRBJ2-4, with no clear D. Trimming left V 3 bases short and J 8 bases short, with 8 bases between. CDR3 length equals 12 residues. Per the germline V gene, CDR1 is PRHDT and CDR2 is FYEKMQ (reference sequence).